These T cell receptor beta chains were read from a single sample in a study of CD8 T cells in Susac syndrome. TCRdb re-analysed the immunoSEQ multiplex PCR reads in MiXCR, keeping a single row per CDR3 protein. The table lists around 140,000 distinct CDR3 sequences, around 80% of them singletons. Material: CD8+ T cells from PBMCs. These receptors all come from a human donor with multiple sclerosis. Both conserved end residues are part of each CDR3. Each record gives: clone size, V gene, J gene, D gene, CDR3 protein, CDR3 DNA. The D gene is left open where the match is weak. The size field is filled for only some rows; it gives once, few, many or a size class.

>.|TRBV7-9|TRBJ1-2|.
CASSTDRIYGYTF
TGTGCCAGCAGCACCGACAGGATCTATGGCTACACCTTC
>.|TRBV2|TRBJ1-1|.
CASSGQGNTEAFF
TGTGCCAGCAGTGGACAAGGGAACACTGAAGCTTTCTTT
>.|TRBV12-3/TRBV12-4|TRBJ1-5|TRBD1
CASSPSDRDFSNQPQHF
TGTGCCAGCAGCCCTTCGGACAGGGACTTTAGCAATCAGCCCCAGCATTTT
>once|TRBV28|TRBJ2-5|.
CASSSRTENQETQYF
TGTGCCAGCAGTTCGAGGACGGAGAACCAAGAGACCCAGTACTTC
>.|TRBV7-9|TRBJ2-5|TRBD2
CASSTSGLAKETQYF
TGTGCCAGCAGCACCTCGGGACTAGCGAAAGAGACCCAGTACTTC
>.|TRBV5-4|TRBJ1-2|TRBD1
CASSLIILGDRGLAHGYTF
TGTGCCAGCAGCTTGATCATCCTAGGGGACAGGGGGCTCGCGCACGGCTACACCTTC
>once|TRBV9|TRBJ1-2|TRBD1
CASSVVGQGAFGYTF
TGTGCCAGCAGCGTAGTCGGACAGGGGGCTTTTGGCTACACCTTC
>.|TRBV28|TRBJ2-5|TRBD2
CASSFLAGRGETQYF
TGTGCCAGCAGTTTTTTAGCGGGTAGAGGAGAGACCCAGTACTTC
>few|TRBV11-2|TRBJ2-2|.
CASRQLRRSNTGELFF
TGTGCCAGCAGACAACTACGCCGATCGAACACCGGGGAGCTGTTTTTT
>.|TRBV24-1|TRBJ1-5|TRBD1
CATSRPLGQGEQCNQPQHF
TGTGCCACCAGCCGCCCTCTTGGACAGGGGGAACAGTGCAATCAGCCCCAGCATTTT
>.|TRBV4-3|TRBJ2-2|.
CASSQLFLANTGELFF
TGCGCCAGCAGCCAATTATTTTTGGCCAACACCGGGGAGCTGTTTTTT
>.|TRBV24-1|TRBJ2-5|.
CATEDGWETQYF
TGTGCCACCGAGGACGGCTGGGAGACCCAGTACTTC
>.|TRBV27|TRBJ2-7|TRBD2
CASTYKPGGNYEQYF
TGTGCCAGCACCTATAAACCGGGGGGGAACTACGAGCAGTACTTC
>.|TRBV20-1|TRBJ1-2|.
CSARVGWGFGYTF
TGCAGTGCCAGAGTTGGTTGGGGGTTTGGCTACACCTTC
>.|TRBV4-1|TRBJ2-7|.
CASSYGTAGTEQYF
TGCGCCAGCAGCTACGGGACAGCGGGGACCGAGCAGTACTTC
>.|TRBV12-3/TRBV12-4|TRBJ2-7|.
CASSWTDPSSYEQYF
TGTGCCAGCAGCTGGACGGACCCGTCCTCCTACGAGCAGTACTTC
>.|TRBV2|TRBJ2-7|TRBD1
CASRQGYEQYF
TGTGCCAGCAGACAGGGGTACGAGCAGTACTTC
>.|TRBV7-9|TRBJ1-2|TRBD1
CASSLGFGTGEGHGYTF
TGTGCCAGCAGCTTAGGGTTTGGGACAGGGGAAGGACATGGCTACACCTTC